The 26 T cell receptor beta chains below come from one sample, sequenced in a study of T cell responses to AZD1222 COVID-19 vaccine. The method was immunoSEQ multiplex PCR; TCRdb's version includes in-frame clones alone and lacks a portion of them. The table lists some 180,000 clones, more than 90% of them singletons. This specimen was peripheral blood, taken on day 0 of AZD1222 vaccination. Receptors were obtained from an adult in good health.

The chain links TRBV30 to TRBJ2-2; 9 bases are shared with TRBD1. The CDR3 contains 14 residues. Germline values: CDR1 GTSNPN, CDR2 SVGIG (reference sequence). With 5 bases clipped from V and 5 bases from J, the junction kept 6 bases outside the gene matches. The CDR3 sequence: CAWSQGARTGELFF. The CDR3 DNA sequence: TGTGCCTGGTCACAGGGGGCTCGGACCGGGGAGCTGTTTTTT. Combining the CDR3 with reference TRBV30 and TRBJ2-2 gives the whole variable domain SQTIHQWPATLVQPVGSPLSLECTVEGTSNPNLYWYRQAAGRGLQLLFYSVGIGQISSEVPQNLSASRPQDRQFILSSKKLLLSDSGFYLCAWSQGARTGELFFGEGSRLTVL.

The chain has TRBV24-1 and TRBJ1-2, with D perhaps matching TRBD1 (5 bases). Germline assignment: CDR1 KGHDR and CDR2 SFDVKD. V was clipped by 4 bases and J by 2 bases, with 10 bases between them. This CDR3 is built from 14 residues. The CDR3: CATSDTGRNYGYTF. In DNA, the CDR3 is TGTGCCACCAGTGACACGGGACGGAACTATGGCTACACCTTC.

This clone was recorded a few times. The chain is built from TRBV6-1 and TRBJ2-7; 14 bases are shared with TRBD2. The V and J ends lost 3 bases and 5 bases, in that order; junction bases with no gene match: 3. CDR1 and CDR2 from the germline V gene are MNHNS and SASEGT. CDR3 length equals 15 residues. CDR3 residues: CASSEGTSGSHEQYF. The CDR3 DNA sequence: TGTGCCAGCAGTGAGGGGACTAGCGGGAGCCACGAGCAGTACTTC.

V usage is TRBV9 and J usage is TRBJ1-1; 7 nucleotides agree with TRBD1. CDR3 length: 14 residues. The V gene end was trimmed by 3 bases and the J gene end by 3 bases; junction bases not matched to a gene: 5. Germline CDR1 and CDR2: SGDLS and YYNGEE. This CDR3 is CASSERQGHTEAFF. CDR3 sequence (DNA): TGTGCCAGCAGCGAGCGACAGGGACACACTGAAGCTTTCTTT.

The chain couples TRBV19 to TRBJ2-5, with 12 bases matching TRBD2. CDR1 LNHDA and CDR2 SQIVND come from the germline V gene (reference sequence). CDR3 length equals 16 residues. The junction had 4 bases not matched to a gene; V was cut back by 0 bases and J by 5 bases. This CDR3 is CASSIDTSGGRETQYF. DNA of the CDR3: TGTGCCAGTAGTATAGATACTAGCGGGGGGAGGGAGACCCAGTACTTC.

The V call is TRBV28, the J call TRBJ2-1; 14 nucleotides align to TRBD2. The germline CDR1 and CDR2 sequences are MDHEN and SYDVKM. The CDR3 covers 15 residues. V gave up 3 bases and J gave up 9 bases; unmatched junction bases: 4. Here the CDR3 DNA reads TGTGCCAGCAGTTTCCAGACTAGCGGGGGGGTTGAGCAGTTCTTC. This encodes CASSFQTSGGVEQFF.

The V gene is TRBV9, the J gene TRBJ1-3, with D perhaps TRBD1 (5 bases). The CDR3 totals 15 residues. The V end lost 0 bases, the J end lost 3 bases, and 10 bases lay between the germline ends. Per the germline V gene, CDR1 is SGDLS and CDR2 is YYNGEE. CDR3 in DNA: TGTGCCAGCAGCGTAGATATCAGGGTTGGAAACACCATATATTTT. Encoded protein: CASSVDIRVGNTIYF.

The V gene is TRBV3-1 (or the pseudogene TRBV3-2), the J gene TRBJ1-5, with 7 positions matching TRBD1. There are 13 residues in the CDR3. V lost 1 base and J lost 15; bases outside the gene matches: 9. Germline V gene sequence: CDR1 LGHDT, CDR2 YNNKEL (reference sequence). This CDR3 reads CASSQAQGTPAHF. The CDR3 DNA is TGTGCCAGCAGCCAAGCACAGGGGACCCCTGCGCATTTT.

This clone has just a few counts. V is TRBV6-5 and J is TRBJ2-7; D may be TRBD1 (6 bases). There are 13 residues in the CDR3. Germline loops: CDR1 MNHEY, CDR2 SVGAGI. V lost 5 bases to trimming and J lost 3 bases, with 11 bases between them. The CDR3 sequence is CASSRQVGYEQYF. CDR3 bases: TGTGCCAGCAGTCGACAGGTTGGCTACGAGCAGTACTTC.

The V call is TRBV24-1, the J call TRBJ1-5, with 12 bases lining up with TRBD1. CDR1 and CDR2 (germline): KGHDR, SFDVKD. This CDR3 is built from 16 residues. With 10 bases clipped from V and 3 bases from J, the junction kept 9 bases outside the gene matches. The DNA for the CDR3 is TGTGCCACTAGGATTGGGGACAGGGGGCACAATCAGCCCCAGCATTTT. Amino acids: CATRIGDRGHNQPQHF.

This clone was seen once. The chain links TRBV6-5 to TRBJ1-1, with 9 nucleotides matching TRBD1. J lost 5 bases, V lost 6 bases, and 7 bases had no gene match. The CDR3 is made up of 14 amino acids. Germline CDR1 is MNHEY and CDR2 is SVGAGI. For the CDR3, the DNA is TGTGCCAGCAGCATCAACAGGGGGCGGACTGAAGCTTTCTTT. Its translation: CASSINRGRTEAFF.

V is TRBV27 and J is TRBJ1-1; perhaps TRBD1 as D (5 bases). Germline V lookup: CDR1 MNHEY, CDR2 SMNVEV (reference sequence). CDR3 length equals 15 residues. Deletions cut 0 bases from V and 3 bases from J, with 11 bases between. Written as DNA, the CDR3 is TGTGCCAGCAGTTTATCGGCAGGGCGGGACACTGAAGCTTTCTTT. It encodes CASSLSAGRDTEAFF.

The chain links TRBV27 to TRBJ2-1; 10 nucleotides line up with TRBD2. Looked up from germline, CDR1 is MNHEY and CDR2 is SMNVEV (reference sequence). The CDR3 has 14 residues. With 6 bases clipped from V and 4 bases from J, the junction kept 3 bases outside the gene matches. In nucleotides, the CDR3 is TGTGCCAGCAGACTACTAGCGGGGTACAATGAGCAGTTCTTC. Protein: CASRLLAGYNEQFF.

CDR3 protein: CASSELYGTGELFF. The CDR3 bases are TGTGCCAGCAGTGAATTATACGGCACCGGGGAGCTGTTTTTT. The chain uses TRBV25-1 and TRBJ2-2; D not resolved. V was trimmed by 1 base and J by 4 bases, leaving 7 bases between them. Germline V CDR1 and CDR2: MGHDK, SYGVNS. The CDR3 has 14 residues.

This clone was seen just once. The CDR3 DNA reads as TGTGCCAGCAGGAACAGGGGAGGGGAAAAACTGTTTTTT. Its translation is CASRNRGGEKLFF. The gene calls are TRBV6-5 and TRBJ1-4; 7 bases are shared with TRBD1. This CDR3 spans 13 amino acids. Unmatched junction bases numbered 6, after V lost 6 bases and J lost 8 bases. CDR1 is MNHEY, CDR2 SVGAGI, per germline.

The V call is TRBV7-9, the J call TRBJ1-5, with 7 bases identical to TRBD1. V dropped 1 base and J dropped 0; count of bases not matched to a gene: 3. CDR3 size: 16 residues. The germline gives CDR1 SEHNR, CDR2 FQNEAQ (reference sequence). CDR3 bases: TGTGCCAGCAGCTTAGTGGGGACAGATAGCAATCAGCCCCAGCATTTT. Translating it yields CASSLVGTDSNQPQHF.

This chain uses TRBV6-6 with TRBJ2-7, with 12 bases identical to TRBD2. This CDR3 is 16 amino acids long. V was pared by 2 bases and J by 5 bases, with 7 bases of the junction left unmatched. The germline V gene encodes CDR1 MNHNY and CDR2 SVGAGI (reference sequence). This CDR3 reads CASSYMTSGSGHEQYF. The DNA of the CDR3 is TGTGCCAGCAGTTACATGACTAGCGGGAGTGGCCACGAGCAGTACTTC.

The chain uses TRBV11-2 and TRBJ2-7, with a possible D match to TRBD2 (6 bases). V lost 4 bases to trimming and J lost 2 bases, with 12 bases between them. The CDR3 is made up of 14 amino acids. Looked up from germline, CDR1 is SGHAT and CDR2 is FQNNGV. CDR3 amino acids: CASSYDGSAYEQYF. The CDR3 nucleotides are TGTGCCAGCAGCTATGACGGGAGCGCCTACGAGCAGTACTTC.

V and J are TRBV6-5 and TRBJ2-7; maybe TRBD1 (6 bases). CDR3 size: 13 residues. V was clipped by 7 bases and J by 3 bases, with 13 bases between them. From germline, CDR1 is MNHEY and CDR2 SVGAGI. The CDR3 bases are TGTGCCAGCACTAAGGGGGTGTTCTACGAGCAGTACTTC. This sequence encodes CASTKGVFYEQYF.

This clone was counted a few times. J is TRBJ1-1 and V is TRBV5-5; TRBD1 matches at 7 bases. Germline CDR1 and CDR2: SGHKS and YYEKEE (reference sequence). CDR3 length: 15 amino acids. The V gene end was trimmed by 4 bases and the J gene end by 1 base; junction bases not matched to a gene: 7. For the CDR3, the DNA is TGTGCCAGCAGCCCTGAGGGGGCGCCGAACACTGAAGCTTTCTTT. This codes for CASSPEGAPNTEAFF.

The chain uses TRBV27 and TRBJ1-5; weak D call: TRBD1 (6 bases). Per germline, CDR1 MNHEY and CDR2 SMNVEV (reference sequence). The CDR3 loop spans 16 amino acids. With 6 bases removed from V and 7 bases from J, the gap between germline ends came to 22 bases. The CDR3 loop is CASSPRGARFNQPQHF. CDR3 bases: TGTGCCAGCAGCCCACGGGGGGCCCGGTTTAACCAGCCCCAGCATTTT.

The chain combines TRBV11-2 with TRBJ2-5, with TRBD2 as a possible D gene (5 bases). The CDR3 consists of 13 residues. Trimming took 3 bases from V and 2 from J, leaving 7 bases between them. Germline CDR1 SGHAT, CDR2 FQNNGV. DNA for the CDR3: TGTGCCAGCAGCTTTCAGCGGCAAGAGACCCAGTACTTC. This translates into CASSFQRQETQYF.

The V and J genes are TRBV5-1 and TRBJ2-1; unclear D gene. The CDR3 has 13 amino acids. Germline CDR1 reads SGHRS; CDR2 reads YFSETQ. Trimming took off 4 bases at V and 12 bases at J, with 17 bases between the two ends. Here the CDR3 reads CASSDLLALGQFF. The DNA for the CDR3 is TGCGCCAGCAGCGACCTCTTGGCCTTAGGGCAGTTCTTC.

The V and J genes are TRBV12-3 or TRBV12-4 and TRBJ2-7; D is unclear. This CDR3 has 13 residues. V lost 6 bases and J lost 4, with 13 bases in between. The CDR3 nucleotides are TGTGCCAGCAGCTTCATCGTGGGATACGAGCAGTACTTC. It specifies CASSFIVGYEQYF.

The V gene is TRBV2, the J gene TRBJ1-1; tentative D call: TRBD1 (5 bases). From germline, CDR1 is SNHLY and CDR2 FYNNEI. The CDR3 runs 14 residues. Deletions cut 7 bases from V and 0 bases from J, with 12 bases between. The CDR3 sequence is CASNFREMNTEAFF. The CDR3 coding sequence is TGTGCCAGCAACTTCAGGGAGATGAACACTGAAGCTTTCTTT.

This clone was observed a handful of times. This chain connects TRBV24-1 to TRBJ1-5; possible D gene TRBD1, 6 bases. V lost 6 bases and J lost 5, with 13 bases in between. The CDR3 consists of 14 residues. Germline CDR1 reads KGHDR; CDR2 reads SFDVKD. The CDR3 sequence: CATSSRGGDQPQHF. CDR3 DNA sequence: TGTGCCACCAGTTCGAGGGGGGGGGATCAGCCCCAGCATTTT.